What follows are 24 T cell receptor beta chains derived from one specimen sequenced in a study of T cells in Graves' hyperthyroidism and ophthalmopathy (dated by TCRdb to between 2017 and 2020). Preparation of the library involved multiplex PCR. Sequenced using an Illumina HiSeq 2000. The TCR beta CDR3 regions were amplified from RNA transcripts. A first-round RT-PCR of the TCR CDR3 used the HTBI primer set with the Qiagen OneStep RT-PCR kit. TCRdb reran the public reads through fastp at Q25 and MiXCR, keeping productive beta chains. Every CDR3 protein is listed once, alongside the most common genes and DNA of its rows. This sample lists about 200,000 distinct CDR3 sequences; about 16% were detected once. Approximately 40% of the sample is in the top ten clones. The source material was blood. The receptors stem from a man aged 40-50 years with Graves' hyperthyroidism.

This clonotype was seen repeatedly, ten times or more. The chain employs TRBV11-2 and TRBJ2-7; TRBD1 matches 10 bases. Germline V gene sequence: CDR1 SGHAT, CDR2 FQNNGV. After removal of 7 bases from V and 3 bases from J, the junction contained 6 bases not matched to a gene. The CDR3 is made up of 14 amino acids. CDR3 sequence (DNA): TGTGCCAGCACCAGGACAGGGGGTCTCTACGAGCAGTACTTC. Translation gives CASTRTGGLYEQYF.

In this sample, this clonotype turned up many times. The chain combines TRBV15 with TRBJ2-1; the D gene could be TRBD1 or TRBD2 (5 bases each). Germline lookup yields CDR1 LNHNV and CDR2 YYDKDF (reference sequence). The V and J ends lost 0 bases and 7 bases respectively, with 16 bases between them. This CDR3 has 16 residues. The CDR3 DNA reads as TGTGCCACCAGCAGAGATCTGATGGGACGGGCAAATGAGCAGTTCTTC. It encodes CATSRDLMGRANEQFF.

The chain employs TRBV9 and TRBJ1-2; no clear D gene. Trimming stripped 0 bases from V and 2 bases from J, with 5 bases between. The CDR3 spans 13 residues. In germline, CDR1 is SGDLS, CDR2 YYNGEE. CDR3: CASSVEGNYGYTF. CDR3 DNA sequence: TGTGCCAGCAGCGTAGAAGGGAACTATGGCTACACCTTC.

This clonotype occurred a few times. A much larger clone lies a single base off, so this may be a read error. The rearrangement uses TRBV2 and TRBJ1-4, with D tentatively TRBD1 (6 bases). The CDR3 length is 15 residues. Looked up from germline, CDR1 is SNHLY and CDR2 is FYNNEI. CDR3 nucleotides: TGTGCCAGCAGGGAGACCAGGGGTGCTAATGGAAAACTGTTTTTT. Translation gives CASRETRGANGKLFF. The whole variable domain, remainder taken from reference TRBV2 and TRBJ1-4, is EPEVTQTPSHQVTQMGQEVILRCVPISNHLYFYWYRQILGQKVEFLVSFYNNEISEKSEIFDDQFSVERPDGSNFTLKIRSTKLEDSAMYFCASRETRGANGKLFFGSGTQLSVL.

In its sample, this clonotype was seen many times. The genes are TRBV20-1 and TRBJ2-2; D gene uncertain. CDR3 size: 14 residues. The V end lost 0 bases, the J end lost 4 bases, and 9 bases lay between the germline ends. Germline assignment: CDR1 DFQATT and CDR2 SNEGSKA (reference sequence). The CDR3 nucleotides read TGCAGTGCTAGAGATTGGTCCCGCACCGGGGAGCTGTTTTTT. Translated: CSARDWSRTGELFF.

The table lists this clonotype with a few counts. This sequence joins TRBV28 and TRBJ1-2; D is unresolved. The ends were cut back, 5 bases at V and 5 bases at J, with 6 bases in the middle. Germline V gene data show CDR1 as MDHEN and CDR2 as SYDVKM. The CDR3 totals 11 residues. The CDR3 DNA reads as TGTGCCAGCAGTGAGAGATATGGCTACACCTTC. Translating gives CASSERYGYTF.

A few counts support this clonotype. The gene calls are TRBV19 and TRBJ1-5; 12 nucleotides match TRBD1. The CDR3 has 19 residues. V shed 5 bases, J shed 2 bases, and the junction held 13 bases outside the gene matches. Per the germline V gene, CDR1 is LNHDA and CDR2 is SQIVND (reference sequence). The CDR3 DNA reads TGTGCCAGTAGTCTCGGTGGGGGACAGGGGGCGACGGGCAATCAGCCCCAGCATTTT. Its protein is CASSLGGGQGATGNQPQHF.

In this sample, this clonotype turned up many times. The chain carries TRBV28 and TRBJ2-7; possible D gene TRBD1, 6 bases. Germline lookup yields CDR1 MDHEN and CDR2 SYDVKM. Trimming removed 1 base from V and 4 bases from J, with 8 bases in between. This CDR3 is 13 amino acids long. The CDR3 sequence: CASSLSDSYEQYF. The DNA of the CDR3 is TGTGCCAGCAGTTTATCGGACAGTTACGAGCAGTACTTC.

About this clonotype: A much larger clone sits a single nucleotide away, making a read error possible. This rearrangement joins TRBV20-1 to TRBJ2-1; D gene uncertain. Trimming left V 5 bases short and J 8 bases short, with 19 bases between. Germline loops: CDR1 DFQATT, CDR2 SNEGSKA (reference sequence). The CDR3 covers 14 residues. The CDR3 region has the DNA TGCAGTGCTCGAGGTCGGTCGGGTGCTTATGAGCAGTTCTTC. Translated, it gives CSARGRSGAYEQFF.

This clonotype was counted many times. The chain has TRBV2 and TRBJ1-1; tentative D call: TRBD1 (5 bases). From germline, CDR1 is SNHLY and CDR2 FYNNEI. Between the trimmed V and J ends, which lost 6 bases and 1 base, there was a span of 9 bases. CDR3 length: 13 residues. In nucleotides, the CDR3 is TGTGCCAGCAGGCCAACAGGGAACACTGAAGCTTTCTTT. Protein: CASRPTGNTEAFF. The full variable domain, rest sourced from reference TRBV2 and TRBJ1-1, is EPEVTQTPSHQVTQMGQEVILRCVPISNHLYFYWYRQILGQKVEFLVSFYNNEISEKSEIFDDQFSVERPDGSNFTLKIRSTKLEDSAMYFCASRPTGNTEAFFGQGTRLTVV.

This clonotype has just a few counts. The rearrangement uses TRBV6-5 and TRBJ2-1; no definite D call. The V end lost 0 bases, the J end lost 8 bases, and 5 bases lay between the germline ends. Germline lookup yields CDR1 MNHEY and CDR2 SVGAGI. This CDR3 region has 12 residues. This chain's CDR3 is CASSYSWDEQFF. The CDR3 region has the DNA TGTGCCAGCAGTTACTCTTGGGATGAGCAGTTCTTC.

The rearrangement joins TRBV18 to TRBJ2-7, with 8 bases lining up with TRBD2. CDR3 size: 18 residues. Germline loops: CDR1 KGHSH, CDR2 LQKENI. Trimming cost V 1 base and J 4 bases; bases outside gene matches: 15. The CDR3 DNA follows: TGTGCCAGCTCACCACGATCTTCCCAGGGGACTAGATATTACGAGCAGTACTTC. Translation: CASSPRSSQGTRYYEQYF.

The chain joins TRBV30 to TRBJ2-4; D ambiguous. The CDR3 length is 14 residues. From germline, CDR1 is GTSNPN and CDR2 SVGIG (reference sequence). V was shortened by 0 bases and J by 0 bases, with 6 bases between the two germline ends. The CDR3, as DNA: TGTGCCTGGAGTGTAAGCCTAGCCAAAAACATTCAGTACTTC. As protein: CAWSVSLAKNIQYF.

This clonotype was counted at least ten times. This chain links TRBV6-1 with TRBJ2-7; perhaps D is TRBD1 or TRBD2 (6 bases each). The CDR3 runs to 14 residues. Deletions cut 3 bases from V and 4 bases from J, with 13 bases between. Per the germline V gene, CDR1 is MNHNS and CDR2 is SASEGT. The CDR3 DNA follows: TGTGCCAGCAGTGAGGGGCAGGGGAGGTACGAGCAGTACTTC. Translating it yields CASSEGQGRYEQYF.

This clonotype was seen many times. The CDR3 DNA follows: TGTGCCAGCAGCCATATAGTGGCCCCTGAAGCTTTCTTT. Residues: CASSHIVAPEAFF. The V gene is TRBV4-2, the J gene TRBJ1-1; D unresolved. The ends were cut back, 3 bases at V and 6 bases at J, with 11 bases in the middle. The CDR3 totals 13 residues. Per germline, CDR1 LGHNA and CDR2 YNFKEQ.

This clonotype was seen ten or more times. The chain couples TRBV2 to TRBJ2-1; D might be TRBD1 (5 bases). Deletions cut 8 bases from V and 3 bases from J, with 11 bases between. Looked up from germline, CDR1 is SNHLY and CDR2 is FYNNEI. The CDR3 loop spans 13 amino acids. For the CDR3, the DNA is TGTGCCAGCGATCTTGACAGCTACAATGAGCAGTTCTTC. As protein: CASDLDSYNEQFF.

Of note for this clonotype: At one boundary the junction diverges from the germline segment, which might be a read error. The chain couples TRBV9 to TRBJ2-7; TRBD2 aligns across 7 bases. CDR3 length equals 16 residues. Germline V lookup: CDR1 SGDLS, CDR2 YYNGEE. The DNA of the CDR3 is TGTGCCAGCAGCGTAGGGAGTTCGAGCGGGGTCTACGAGCAGCACTTC. As protein: CASSVGSSSGVYEQHF.

This clonotype was observed a few times. The CDR3 DNA sequence: TGTGCCAGCGGGAGGGGAGCCACCTCCTACAATGAGCAGTTCTTC. Translating gives CASGRGATSYNEQFF. V usage is TRBV2 and J usage is TRBJ2-1; 7 bases agree with TRBD2. Trimming at V came to 8 bases and at J to 0 bases, leaving 7 bases not matched to a gene. Germline V gene data show CDR1 as SNHLY and CDR2 as FYNNEI. This CDR3 has 15 residues.

The chain is built from TRBV28 and TRBJ1-2; 9 bases agree with TRBD1. Germline V gene lookup returns CDR1 MDHEN and CDR2 SYDVKM. The CDR3 runs to 14 residues. V lost 5 bases, J lost 3 bases, and 4 bases stayed unmatched. The CDR3 region is CASSRRTGDYGYTF. The CDR3 DNA follows: TGTGCCAGCAGTCGACGGACAGGGGACTATGGCTACACCTTC.

This clonotype was found a few times. J is TRBJ1-4 and V is TRBV4-3; D is unresolved. The V and J ends lost 1 base and 7 bases respectively, with 7 bases between them. The CDR3 loop spans 13 amino acids. Germline CDR1 and CDR2: LGHNA and YSLEER. CDR3 region: CASSQGASEKLFF. For the CDR3, the DNA is TGCGCCAGCAGCCAAGGGGCGTCTGAAAAACTGTTTTTT.

Ten or more counts support this clonotype. The gene calls are TRBV12-3 or TRBV12-4 and TRBJ1-1; 8 bases are a match to TRBD1. The CDR3 sequence is 15 residues long. The ends lost 6 bases at V and 5 bases at J; junction bases unmatched: 11. In DNA, the CDR3 is TGTGCCAGCAGCTCCCTCACAGGGGGTCGGACTGAAGCTTTCTTT. Its translation is CASSSLTGGRTEAFF.

At least ten counts were recorded for this clonotype. The CDR3 is CASSPHPGTDYNEQFF. CDR3 coding DNA: TGTGCCAGCAGCCCTCATCCCGGGACTGACTACAATGAGCAGTTCTTC. The V and J genes are TRBV7-3 and TRBJ2-1, with a tentative D call TRBD2 (6 bases). Between the trimmed V and J ends, which lost 5 bases and 3 bases, there was a span of 17 bases. The CDR3 spans 16 residues. CDR1 is SGHTA and CDR2 is FQGTGA in the germline V gene.

This clonotype showed up many times. J is TRBJ2-7 and V is TRBV20-1, with 9 bases matching TRBD1. This CDR3 contains 13 residues. Germline CDR1 DFQATT, CDR2 SNEGSKA (reference sequence). Trimming cost V 6 bases and J 6 bases; bases outside gene matches: 9. CDR3 in amino acids: CSAERTGEAEQYF. In DNA form, the CDR3 reads TGCAGTGCCGAACGGACAGGGGAAGCCGAGCAGTACTTC.

This clonotype was recorded many times. This chain connects TRBV7-9 to TRBJ2-2; TRBD2 might be the D (6 bases). V was clipped by 1 base and J by 6 bases, with 9 bases between them. Germline V gene lookup returns CDR1 SEHNR and CDR2 FQNEAQ (reference sequence). There are 14 residues in the CDR3. CDR3 bases: TGTGCCAGCAGCTTAGGCGGGGCCTCCGGGGAGCTGTTTTTT. This encodes CASSLGGASGELFF.